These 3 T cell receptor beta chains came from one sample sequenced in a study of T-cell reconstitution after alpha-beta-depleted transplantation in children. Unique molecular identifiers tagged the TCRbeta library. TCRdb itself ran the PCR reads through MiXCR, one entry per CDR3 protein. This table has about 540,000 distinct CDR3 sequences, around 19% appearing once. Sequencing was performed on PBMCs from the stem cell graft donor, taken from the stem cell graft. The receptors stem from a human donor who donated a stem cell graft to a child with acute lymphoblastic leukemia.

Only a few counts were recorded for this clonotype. CDR3 region: CASSERARESDEQFF. The CDR3 nucleotides read TGTGCCAGCAGCGAACGCGCCCGGGAGTCCGATGAGCAGTTCTTC. The chain employs TRBV9 and TRBJ2-1; D possibly corresponds to TRBD2 (6 bases). Germline V CDR1 and CDR2: SGDLS, YYNGEE. This CDR3 is built from 15 residues. V dropped 3 bases and J dropped 8 bases, with 18 bases sitting between them.

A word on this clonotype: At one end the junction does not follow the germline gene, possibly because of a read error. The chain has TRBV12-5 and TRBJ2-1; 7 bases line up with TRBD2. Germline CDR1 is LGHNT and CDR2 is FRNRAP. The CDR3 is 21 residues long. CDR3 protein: CASGLSPRGVLVNSSDNEQFF. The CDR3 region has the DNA TGTGCTAGTGGTTTGAGCCCTCGGGGGGTTCTCGTCAACAGCTCCGACAATGAGCAGTTCTTC. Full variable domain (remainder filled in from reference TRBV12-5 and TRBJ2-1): DARVTQTPRHKVTEMGQEVTMRCQPILGHNTVFWYRQTMMQGLELLAYFRNRAPLDDSGMPKDRFSAEMPDATLATLKIQPSEPRDSAVYFCASGLSPRGVLVNSSDNEQFFGPGTRLTVL.

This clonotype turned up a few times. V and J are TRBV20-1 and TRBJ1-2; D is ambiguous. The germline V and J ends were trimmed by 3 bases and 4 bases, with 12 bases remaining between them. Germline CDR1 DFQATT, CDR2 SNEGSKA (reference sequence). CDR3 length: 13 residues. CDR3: CSASPLVGYGYTF. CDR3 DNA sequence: TGCAGTGCTAGCCCCCTGGTTGGCTATGGCTACACCTTC.